This T cell receptor beta chain was observed in a study of blood T cell repertoires in COVID-19. Across the whole study: Sites in the United States, Italy and Spain provided acute and convalescent COVID-19 samples. Nucleic acid was either cDNA or gDNA, and it came from T cells, B-cell-depleted T cells, or PBMCs.

This CDR3 comprises 13 residues. Germline-derived CDR1 and CDR2 are ENHRY and SYGVKD. Trimming took 10 bases from V and 2 from J, leaving 15 bases between them. Original handling: It was from reference gene primer amplification that nucleated cell counts were estimated. Clones were sequenced by immunoSEQ multiplex PCR, and TCRdb holds only the in-frame ones, with some missing. V and J calls and clone size are as listed in that table; D and trimming were resolved from the DNA. The table lists roughly 130,000 clones, around 80% of them singletons. This clonotype was obtained from a woman aged 60-75 years with acute or convalescent COVID-19. This chain links TRBV10-3 with TRBJ2-7, with D possibly matching TRBD2 (6 bases). Sequenced material: peripheral blood. The CDR3: CATMGGAAYEQYF. The CDR3 DNA reads TGTGCCACAATGGGGGGAGCGGCCTACGAGCAGTACTTC.